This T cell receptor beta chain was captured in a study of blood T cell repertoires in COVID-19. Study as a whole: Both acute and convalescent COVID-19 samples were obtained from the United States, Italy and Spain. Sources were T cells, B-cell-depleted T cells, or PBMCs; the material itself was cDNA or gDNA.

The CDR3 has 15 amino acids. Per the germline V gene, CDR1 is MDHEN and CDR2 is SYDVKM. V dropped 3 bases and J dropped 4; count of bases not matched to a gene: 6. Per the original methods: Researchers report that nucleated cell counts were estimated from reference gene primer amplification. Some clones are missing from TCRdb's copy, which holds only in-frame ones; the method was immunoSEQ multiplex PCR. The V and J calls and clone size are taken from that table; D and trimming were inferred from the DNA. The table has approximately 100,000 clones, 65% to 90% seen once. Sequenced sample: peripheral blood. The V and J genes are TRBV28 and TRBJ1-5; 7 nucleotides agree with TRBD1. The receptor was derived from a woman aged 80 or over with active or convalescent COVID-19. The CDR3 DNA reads TGTGCCAGCAGTTTGGAGGGGGCTGGTAATCAGCCCCAGCATTTT. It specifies CASSLEGAGNQPQHF.